Below are 28 T cell receptor beta chains sequenced from a single sample in a study of spatial heterogeneity in lung cancer. TCRdb ran MiXCR on the 5' RACE reads and lists one entry per CDR3 protein. The data show 9,500 to 10,000 distinct CDR3 sequences, about 4% seen once. The time point here: blood taken at disease recurrence. From tumor, nontumor lung or frozen PBMC, whole RNA was taken unsorted for sequencing. The source material was PBMCs, sampled at recurrence. Every receptor here comes from a female donor with early-stage non-small cell lung cancer.

This clonotype was recorded many times. This beta chain is a stray sequence in a library constructed for alpha chains; its clone size is not meaningful. This rearrangement joins TRBV29-1 to TRBJ2-7; D tentatively reads TRBD1 or TRBD2 (5 bases each). This CDR3 contains 14 residues. Germline CDR1 and CDR2: SQVTM and ANQGSEA. Deletions cut 3 bases from V and 0 bases from J, with 12 bases between. CDR3 in amino acids: CSVEGRGASYEQYF. In nucleotides, the CDR3 is TGCAGCGTTGAGGGACGAGGGGCCTCCTACGAGCAGTACTTC.

In its sample, this clonotype was seen many times. The size of this beta chain means little, since it is a stray read in a library made for alpha chains. This chain connects TRBV7-3 to TRBJ2-1; 7 bases map to TRBD2. The CDR3 runs to 16 residues. Trimming cost V 3 bases and J 7 bases; bases outside gene matches: 12. Germline values: CDR1 SGHTA, CDR2 FQGTGA. The chain's CDR3 is CASSLNRAGSINEQFF. DNA for the CDR3: TGTGCCAGCAGCTTGAACCGAGCGGGGTCTATAAATGAGCAGTTCTTC.

This clonotype is medium-sized in the sample. Since the library was made to target alpha chains, this beta chain is a stray read and its abundance is not meaningful. The chain recombines TRBV20-1 with TRBJ2-7; TRBD2 matches at 7 bases. Per germline, CDR1 DFQATT and CDR2 SNEGSKA (reference sequence). V trimming: 5 bases; J trimming: 6 bases; junction bases outside the gene matches: 4. This CDR3 is built from 11 residues. The CDR3 reads CSAGGVGEQYF. The CDR3 bases are TGCAGTGCTGGGGGGGTGGGCGAGCAGTACTTC.

This clonotype was detected many times. Found in a library prepared for alpha chains, this beta chain is an off-target read, and its abundance has little meaning. The V call is TRBV7-6, the J call TRBJ2-3, with D uncertain. Looked up from germline, CDR1 is SGHVS and CDR2 is FNYEAQ. The CDR3 extends over 12 amino acids. V was cut by 2 bases and J by 2 bases, with 2 bases left in between. The CDR3 bases are TGTGCCAGCAGCTTACCCACAGATACGCAGTATTTT. Translating it yields CASSLPTDTQYF.

On this clonotype: A library made for alpha chains picked up this beta chain off target, so its size means little. The chain uses TRBV12-3 or TRBV12-4 and TRBJ2-2; the D is unclear. Trimming removed 4 bases from V and 4 bases from J, with 19 bases in between. CDR3 size: 17 residues. In DNA form, the CDR3 reads TGTGCCAGCAGTTCTCGACTGACGTCCTTAGGCACCGGGGAGCTGTTTTTT. Translated: CASSSRLTSLGTGELFF.

This clonotype was seen at least ten times. This beta chain lies outside the target of a library built for alpha chains; its clone size means little. The rearrangement joins TRBV6-1 to TRBJ1-2; D not resolved. Germline values: CDR1 MNHNS, CDR2 SASEGT. This CDR3 has 10 residues. The ends were cut back, 6 bases at V and 8 bases at J, with 7 bases in the middle. The CDR3 region has the DNA TGTGCCAGCAGCACCCCCGGCTACACCTTC. Encoded protein: CASSTPGYTF.

This clonotype has ten or more counts. Little can be read into the size of this beta chain, an off-target read in a library designed for alpha chains. The chain employs TRBV19 and TRBJ2-3, with D tentatively TRBD2 (5 bases). The germline V and J ends were trimmed by 3 bases and 5 bases, with 15 bases remaining between them. This CDR3 is built from 15 residues. Germline CDR1 and CDR2: LNHDA and SQIVND (reference sequence). CDR3 coding DNA: TGTGCCAGTAGTATGCTGAGCGGTAGAGAAGATACGCAGTATTTT. Protein: CASSMLSGREDTQYF.

This clonotype was detected many times. Because this beta chain is a stray read in a library intended to capture alpha chains, its abundance should not be given much weight. The chain couples TRBV6-1 to TRBJ2-7; D gene uncertain. CDR1 is MNHNS, CDR2 SASEGT, per germline. V was trimmed by 4 bases and J by 0 bases, leaving 7 bases between them. The CDR3 is 13 amino acids. CDR3: CASSGQSSYEQYF. CDR3 coding DNA: TGTGCCAGCAGTGGTCAGAGCTCCTACGAGCAGTACTTC.

This clonotype came up many times. In a library made to pick up alpha chains, this beta chain is a stray read with a size that means little. The chain recombines TRBV10-3 with TRBJ2-3, with 7 bases that match TRBD2. The trim removed 6 bases at V and 0 bases at J, leaving 3 bases unmatched. The CDR3 has 14 residues. Per the germline V gene, CDR1 is ENHRY and CDR2 is SYGVKD. The CDR3, as DNA: TGTGCCATCAGCGGGACTACTAGCACAGATACGCAGTATTTT. Protein: CAISGTTSTDTQYF.

This clonotype has at least ten counts. This beta chain appears as a stray read in a library generated for alpha chains; its size is not informative. For the CDR3, the DNA is TGCAGCGTTCTTGCACTAGCGGGGAACATTCAGTACTTC. Its protein product is CSVLALAGNIQYF. The chain combines TRBV29-1 with TRBJ2-4; 10 nucleotides line up with TRBD2. V dropped 5 bases and J dropped 7; count of bases not matched to a gene: 5. Germline V gene lookup returns CDR1 SQVTM and CDR2 ANQGSEA. The CDR3 has 13 amino acids.

The sample holds many counts of this clonotype. This beta chain is off target for a library built for alpha chains, so its abundance means little. The rearrangement joins TRBV21-1 to TRBJ1-1; no DNA check was done on the table's D call, TRBD1. TRBV21-1 is shown as a pseudogene. The CDR3 runs to 17 residues. This CDR3 is CASNPSGQGPENTEAFF. CDR3 sequence (DNA): TGTGCCAGCAACCCCTCGGGACAGGGGCCCGAGAACACTGAAGCTTTCTTT.

This clonotype is labeled as medium-sized (0.01 to 0.1%). The size of this beta chain means little, since it is a stray read in a library made for alpha chains. The chain recombines TRBV20-1 with TRBJ2-3, with TRBD1 identical over 7 bases. The CDR3 length is 12 residues. The germline CDR1 and CDR2 sequences are DFQATT and SNEGSKA (reference sequence). V dropped 4 bases and J dropped 4; count of bases not matched to a gene: 2. The CDR3 loop reads CSANQGADTQYF. The CDR3 DNA reads as TGCAGTGCTAACCAGGGGGCAGATACGCAGTATTTT.

By share, this clonotype counts as medium-sized. This beta chain is a stray sequence in a library constructed for alpha chains; its clone size is not meaningful. This chain connects TRBV12-3 or TRBV12-4 to TRBJ2-1, with 8 positions matching TRBD1. Trimming removed 2 bases from V and 5 bases from J; junction bases left unmatched: 8. The CDR3 contains 16 residues. The CDR3 protein is CASSLLRQGTNNEQFF. CDR3 in DNA: TGTGCCAGCAGTTTATTGAGACAGGGGACCAACAATGAGCAGTTCTTC.

In its sample, this clonotype is medium-sized. Little can be read into the size of this beta chain, an off-target read in a library designed for alpha chains. The CDR3 sequence is CASSDSGSSYEQYF. In DNA, the CDR3 is TGTGCCAGCAGTGATTCAGGGTCCTCCTACGAGCAGTACTTC. The J gene is TRBJ2-7, the V gene TRBV12-3 or TRBV12-4; D possibly corresponds to TRBD1 (5 bases). The germline V and J ends were trimmed by 5 bases and 0 bases, with 11 bases remaining between them. The CDR3 sequence is 14 residues long.

The sample holds many counts of this clonotype. The library was prepared for alpha chains; this beta chain is a stray read, so its frequency means little. The genes are TRBV14 and TRBJ2-3, with D tentatively TRBD1 (5 bases). CDR3 length: 18 residues. Germline V lookup: CDR1 SGHDN, CDR2 FVKESK. Between the trimmed V and J ends, which lost 0 bases and 4 bases, there was a span of 20 bases. The CDR3 spells CASSQDRSRHLGADTQYF. The CDR3 nucleotides are TGTGCCAGCAGCCAAGATAGGTCGCGACACTTAGGGGCAGATACGCAGTATTTT.

This clonotype was seen ten or more times. Little can be read into the size of this beta chain, an off-target read in a library designed for alpha chains. This chain links TRBV2 with TRBJ2-1; 14 bases are shared with TRBD2. The CDR3 sequence is 14 residues long. The trim removed 6 bases at V and 8 bases at J, leaving 3 bases unmatched. CDR1 and CDR2 (germline): SNHLY, FYNNEI. The CDR3 loop reads CASRGTSGGYEQFF. Written as DNA, the CDR3 is TGTGCCAGCAGAGGGACTAGCGGGGGCTATGAGCAGTTCTTC.

This clonotype came up many times. Being off target in a library aimed at alpha chains, this beta chain has a size of little meaning. The chain has TRBV1 and TRBJ2-1. TRBV1 is given as a pseudogene. The CDR3 is 16 residues long. The CDR3 is CTSSHPSLGSYNEQFF. The CDR3 DNA reads as TGCACCAGCAGCCATCCTTCCTTAGGATCCTACAATGAGCAGTTCTTC.

This clonotype was seen at least ten times. Because the library targeted alpha chains, this beta chain is an off-target read whose size means little. This chain joins TRBV7-9 and TRBJ2-5; no firm D call. Trimming pared 1 base from V and 1 base from J, leaving 4 bases between. Germline values: CDR1 SEHNR, CDR2 FQNEAQ (reference sequence). The CDR3 has 13 residues. In DNA, the CDR3 is TGTGCCAGCAGCTTAGACAGCCAAGAGACCCAGTACTTC. Its protein product is CASSLDSQETQYF.

This clonotype was counted ten times or more. Little can be read into the size of this beta chain, an off-target read in a library designed for alpha chains. CDR3 protein: CASSSGPGKLFF. The CDR3 DNA sequence: TGTGCCAGCAGTTCCGGACCCGGAAAACTGTTTTTT. The chain has TRBV6-2 or TRBV6-3 and TRBJ1-4; D is unclear. The CDR3 runs to 12 residues. The ends were cut back, 4 bases at V and 10 bases at J, with 10 bases in the middle. CDR1 is MNHEY and CDR2 is SVGEGT in the germline V gene.

This clonotype has ten or more counts. This beta chain is an off-target read within a library intended for alpha chains, so its frequency means little. The chain combines TRBV9 with TRBJ2-2, with TRBD2 matching 9 bases. Per germline, CDR1 SGDLS and CDR2 YYNGEE. This CDR3 has 15 amino acids. V lost 3 bases and J lost 3; bases outside the gene matches: 3. Written as DNA, the CDR3 is TGTGCCAGCAGCGAGGGACTAGCTTACACCGGGGAGCTGTTTTTT. It codes for CASSEGLAYTGELFF. The full variable domain, its missing parts supplied by reference TRBV9 and TRBJ2-2, is DSGVTQTPKHLITATGQRVTLRCSPRSGDLSVYWYQQSLDQGLQFLIQYYNGEERAKGNILERFSAQQFPDLHSELNLSSLELGDSALYFCASSEGLAYTGELFFGEGSRLTVL.

This clonotype was observed many times. This beta chain is an off-target read within a library intended for alpha chains, so its frequency means little. This chain uses TRBV11-2 with TRBJ2-3, with 8 positions matching TRBD2. The trim removed 4 bases at V and 5 bases at J, leaving 8 bases unmatched. Germline-derived CDR1 and CDR2 are SGHAT and FQNNGV. The CDR3 spans 15 residues. The CDR3 region has the DNA TGTGCCAGCAGCTCTCGGGCGGGGGGCGGAGATACGCAGTATTTT. It yields the protein CASSSRAGGGDTQYF.

Judged by abundance, this clonotype is medium-sized. This beta chain is a stray sequence in a library constructed for alpha chains; its clone size is not meaningful. The genes are TRBV11-2 and TRBJ2-3; D is uncertain. This CDR3 is built from 12 residues. The germline V gene encodes CDR1 SGHAT and CDR2 FQNNGV. V was trimmed by 5 bases and J by 5 bases, leaving 8 bases between them. The CDR3 DNA is TGTGCCAGCAGCGCCAACAGAGATACGCAGTATTTT. It translates to CASSANRDTQYF.

This clonotype was seen at least ten times. This beta chain represents an off-target read in a library built for alpha chains; its size is of limited meaning. This chain uses TRBV29-1 with TRBJ1-1; the D is unclear. Trimming removed 3 bases at V and 3 bases at J, with 14 bases between. The CDR3 runs 14 residues. The germline V gene encodes CDR1 SQVTM and CDR2 ANQGSEA. CDR3 loop: CSVENRGKYTEAFF. The CDR3 nucleotides read TGCAGCGTTGAGAATCGGGGAAAATACACTGAAGCTTTCTTT.

This clonotype was picked up many times. Since it is a stray read in a library aimed at alpha chains, this beta chain has a size that is not meaningful. V usage is TRBV28 and J usage is TRBJ2-1; 8 nucleotides line up with TRBD2. The CDR3 covers 14 residues. The trim removed 6 bases at V and 3 bases at J, leaving 4 bases unmatched. The germline V gene encodes CDR1 MDHEN and CDR2 SYDVKM. CDR3 nucleotides: TGTGCCAGCAGGAGGGCGGGAGGCTACAATGAGCAGTTCTTC. Translating it yields CASRRAGGYNEQFF.

Sample share makes this clonotype medium-sized. A library made for alpha chains picked up this beta chain off target, so its size means little. The chain recombines TRBV28 with TRBJ2-3; 12 bases agree with TRBD1. CDR1 is MDHEN and CDR2 is SYDVKM in the germline V gene. Germline trimming cut 0 bases from V and 5 bases from J; bases unmatched to any gene: 6. This CDR3 comprises 17 residues. The DNA of the CDR3 is TGTGCCAGCAGTTTATGGGGACAGGGGGCATCTGTAGATACGCAGTATTTT. Translation: CASSLWGQGASVDTQYF.

There are many counts of this clonotype. Because this beta chain is a stray read in a library intended to capture alpha chains, its abundance should not be given much weight. This chain connects TRBV20-1 to TRBJ2-1; 9 bases line up with TRBD1. CDR1 and CDR2 (germline): DFQATT, SNEGSKA (reference sequence). V lost 2 bases, J lost 3 bases, and 5 bases stayed unmatched. This CDR3 region has 15 residues. The DNA for the CDR3 is TGCAGTGCTAGATTGTCGGGACAGGGCTACAATGAGCAGTTCTTC. Translated: CSARLSGQGYNEQFF.

This clonotype was observed many times. Within a library made for alpha chains, this beta chain is off target, and its count is uninformative. The J gene is TRBJ2-2, the V gene TRBV21-1; the D call TRBD1 from the table was never checked on the DNA. TRBV21-1 is a listed pseudogene. This CDR3 region has 16 residues. CDR3 residues: CASSKAGRGRTGELFF. The CDR3 DNA reads TGTGCCAGCAGCAAAGCGGGAAGGGGGCGCACCGGGGAGCTGTTTTTT.

Sample share makes this clonotype medium-sized (0.01 to 0.1%). As an off-target read in a library built for alpha chains, this beta chain has a frequency of little significance. V is TRBV7-2 and J is TRBJ2-2; no clear D. CDR1 and CDR2 (germline): SGHTA, FQGNSA. Trimming left V 1 base short and J 6 bases short, with 3 bases between. This CDR3 contains 12 residues. The chain's CDR3 is CASSLGPGELFF. CDR3 nucleotides: TGTGCCAGCAGCTTAGGGCCCGGGGAGCTGTTTTTT.